These 13 T cell receptor beta chains originate from one sample sequenced in a study of cytomegalovirus exposure and HLA in healthy donors. The PCR made use of 60 Vbeta and 13 Jbeta primers. The data were produced by immunoSEQ multiplex PCR, yet TCRdb's version contains in-frame clones alone and is incomplete. The data contain under 200,000 clones, over 75% of them singletons. The sample taken for sequencing was PBMCs. These receptors were collected from a woman in her forties or fifties in good health and CMV-seronegative.

A note on this clone: This likely comes from a read error, as the CDR3 has no conserved phenylalanine or tryptophan at its end. The chain has TRBV7-7 and TRBJ1-1, with D unclear. CDR1 SSHAT and CDR2 FNYEAQ come from the germline V gene (reference sequence). This CDR3 region has 16 residues. CDR3 sequence (DNA): TGTGCTAGCAGCTTAAGACAACCTCAAAAGAACACTGAAGCTTTCCTT. Translation: CASSLRQPQKNTEAFL.

This chain links TRBV25-1 with TRBJ2-7; TRBD2 is a possible D gene (6 bases). The CDR3 sequence is 15 residues long. V dropped 3 bases and J dropped 2 bases, with 14 bases sitting between them. Per germline, CDR1 MGHDK and CDR2 SYGVNS. Here the CDR3 reads CASSDVVEGTYEQYF. The CDR3 DNA reads as TGTGCCAGCAGTGACGTCGTGGAGGGGACCTACGAGCAGTACTTC.

V gene TRBV5-1 combines with J gene TRBJ2-1, with a tentative D call TRBD2 (5 bases). Per germline, CDR1 SGHRS and CDR2 YFSETQ. The CDR3 totals 14 residues. The germline V and J ends were trimmed by 6 bases and 2 bases, with 12 bases remaining between them. CDR3 region: CASNDGLAYNEQFF. CDR3 nucleotide sequence: TGCGCCAGCAACGACGGACTCGCCTACAATGAGCAGTTCTTC.

CDR3 amino acids: CASSLGRVQNTGELFF. For the CDR3, the DNA is TGTGCCAGCTCACTAGGGCGGGTTCAGAACACCGGGGAGCTGTTTTTT. The chain combines TRBV18 with TRBJ2-2; maybe TRBD2 (5 bases). The CDR3 sequence is 16 residues long. V lost 4 bases and J 1 base, leaving 13 bases between the germline ends. Germline V CDR1 and CDR2: KGHSH, LQKENI.

The CDR3 DNA is TGCGCCAGCAGCTTAGGGACAGGGGCCCGAACTGAAGCTTTCTTT. It translates to CASSLGTGARTEAFF. The chain uses TRBV5-1 and TRBJ1-1; 10 bases line up with TRBD1. The ends lost 2 bases at V and 5 bases at J; junction bases unmatched: 6. The CDR3 consists of 15 residues. From germline, CDR1 is SGHRS and CDR2 YFSETQ.

The chain carries TRBV7-2 and TRBJ2-3; a possible D gene is TRBD2 (5 bases). The length of the CDR3 is 16 residues. Germline lookup yields CDR1 SGHTA and CDR2 FQGNSA. Between the trimmed V and J ends, which lost 5 bases and 2 bases, there was a span of 17 bases. The CDR3 reads CASSLSRDYSTDTQYF. The CDR3, as DNA: TGTGCCAGCAGCCTTAGTCGTGACTATTCCACAGATACGCAGTATTTT.

The CDR3 coding sequence is TGTGCCAGCAGTCCACTCACGCCCGGGACAGGACGAACCGGGGAGCTGTTTTTT. It encodes CASSPLTPGTGRTGELFF. The V call is TRBV27, the J call TRBJ2-2; 8 nucleotides line up with TRBD1. The CDR3 consists of 18 residues. Losses at the gene ends were 5 bases for V and 5 bases for J; bases not matched to a gene: 16. The germline V gene has CDR1 MNHEY and CDR2 SMNVEV (reference sequence).

This clone occurred once. J is TRBJ2-7 and V is TRBV5-1; D is possibly TRBD1 (5 bases). The CDR3 extends over 13 amino acids. V was cut by 0 bases and J by 12 bases, with 16 bases left in between. Germline-derived CDR1 and CDR2 are SGHRS and YFSETQ. The CDR3 protein is CASSLEGPRIVYF. The CDR3 coding sequence is TGCGCCAGCAGCTTGGAGGGGCCCCGTATTGTGTACTTC.

V gene TRBV18 combines with J gene TRBJ1-3, with 9 bases aligning to TRBD1. The CDR3 extends over 15 amino acids. V was pared by 2 bases and J by 6 bases, with 5 bases of the junction left unmatched. Germline V gene sequence: CDR1 KGHSH, CDR2 LQKENI. The DNA for the CDR3 is TGTGCCAGCTCACCAAAGGACAGGGGAGAAAACACCATATATTTT. As protein: CASSPKDRGENTIYF. The full variable domain, its missing parts supplied by reference TRBV18 and TRBJ1-3, is NAGVMQNPRHLVRRRGQEARLRCSPMKGHSHVYWYRQLPEEGLKFMVYLQKENIIDESGMPKERFSAEFPKEGPSILRIQQVVRGDSAAYFCASSPKDRGENTIYFGEGSWLTVV.

The V call is TRBV28, the J call TRBJ2-7; the match to TRBD1 covers 9 bases. The CDR3 spans 14 residues. Germline V lookup: CDR1 MDHEN, CDR2 SYDVKM. V dropped 6 bases and J dropped 2; count of bases not matched to a gene: 5. The CDR3 region has the DNA TGTGCCAGCAGACTGGGACAGGGACCCTACGAGCAGTACTTC. Amino acids: CASRLGQGPYEQYF.

This chain connects TRBV5-4 to TRBJ2-3, with 7 bases aligning to TRBD1. The CDR3 is 13 amino acids. Losses at the gene ends were 6 bases for V and 3 bases for J; bases not matched to a gene: 4. Germline V CDR1 and CDR2: SGHNT, YYREEE (reference sequence). The CDR3 DNA is TGTGCCAGCAAAGGGGGCATAACAGATACGCAGTATTTT. It codes for CASKGGITDTQYF. Together with reference TRBV5-4 and TRBJ2-3, the CDR3 gives the full variable domain: ETGVTQSPTHLIKTRGQQVTLRCSSQSGHNTVSWYQQALGQGPQFIFQYYREEENGRGNFPPRFSGLQFPNYSSELNVNALELDDSALYLCASKGGITDTQYFGPGTRLTVL.

The chain employs TRBV28 and TRBJ1-4; D not certain. Germline CDR1 MDHEN, CDR2 SYDVKM. Trimming removed 7 bases from V and 0 bases from J, with 12 bases in between. The CDR3 is 15 residues long. CDR3 amino acids: CASIGSPPTNEKLFF. The CDR3 nucleotides read TGTGCCAGCATCGGGAGTCCCCCAACTAATGAAAAACTGTTTTTT.

This chain links TRBV28 with TRBJ1-1; 12 bases align to TRBD1. The V gene's germline CDR1 is MDHEN and CDR2 SYDVKM. CDR3 length: 15 residues. J gave up 5 bases and V 6 bases, and 7 bases lay outside the gene matches. CDR3 in amino acids: CASREGTGGYTEAFF. The CDR3 DNA reads as TGTGCCAGCAGAGAGGGGACAGGGGGCTATACTGAAGCTTTCTTT. The full variable domain, in which reference TRBV28 and TRBJ1-1 provide the parts outside the CDR3, is DVKVTQSSRYLVKRTGEKVFLECVQDMDHENMFWYRQDPGLGLRLIYFSYDVKMKEKGDIPEGYSVSREKKERFSLILESASTNQTSMYLCASREGTGGYTEAFFGQGTRLTVV.